This T cell receptor (beta chain) was identified during a study of Ad26.COV2.S vaccination and SARS-CoV-2 variants. Looked up from germline, CDR1 is SGHKS and CDR2 is YYEKEE (reference sequence). The CDR3 length is 18 residues. The trim removed 4 bases at V and 2 bases at J, leaving 16 bases unmatched. Treatment specified: about 20 received Ad26.COV2.S at low or high dose, single or two shots; a few received placebo; per-sample allocation not given. Day 63 after the first injection of vaccine or placebo was the sampling time. Assay used: immunoSEQ multiplex PCR; TCRdb lists only in-frame clones, some missing. Counted here are roughly 350,000 clones, approximately 86% occurring once; the ten biggest clones make up over 8.5%.

The specimen comprised peripheral blood, sampled in a trial of Ad26.COV2.S vaccine versus placebo. V and J are TRBV5-5 and TRBJ2-3; 7 bases align to TRBD2. This TCR was sampled from a person aged 18 to 65 who received the Ad26.COV2.S COVID-19 vaccine or a placebo. CDR3 sequence: CASSAASGSVLYTDTQYF. CDR3 nucleotide sequence: TGTGCCAGCAGCGCCGCTAGCGGATCGGTTCTTTACACAGATACGCAGTATTTT.